This T cell receptor (beta chain) was profiled in a study of naive and memory T cell subsets. Study findings and constraints: The RNA method is potentially sensitive to activation and differentiation changes.

Four PCR rounds used nested alpha and beta constant region primers plus the SP2 primer. Reverse transcription of blood and skin TCR RNA was primed at alpha and beta constant regions. TCRdb re-called the 5' RACE reads through MiXCR, storing one row per CDR3 protein. In the table there are about 62,000 distinct CDR3 sequences, 8% to 9% of which are singletons. A UMI-containing oligonucleotide was joined by 3' ligation to the TCR cDNA template. Whole blood, roughly 2.6 ml, came from adult healthy volunteers. Reverse transcription used DNase-treated unsorted total RNA, aiming for roughly 1 to 1000 ng. This clonotype showed up many times. Its antigen is not identified. The source of this sequence is a female donor in good health.

Written as DNA, the CDR3 is TGCAGCGTTCGGGTCAGGGTAACAGATACGCAGTATTTT. It is translated as CSVRVRVTDTQYF. The chain uses TRBV29-1 and TRBJ2-3, with D perhaps TRBD1 (5 bases). The germline V gene encodes CDR1 SQVTM and CDR2 ANQGSEA. There are 13 residues in the CDR3. Trimming pared 5 bases from V and 3 bases from J, leaving 12 bases between.